This entry lists 21 T cell receptor beta chains sequenced from one sample in a study of cytomegalovirus exposure and HLA in healthy donors (dated by TCRdb to about 2017). Library construction relied on the immunoSEQ multiplex PCR assay. A mixture of 60 forward primers for TCR Vbeta segments and 13 reverse primers for TCR Jbeta segments was used in the multiplex PCR. TCRdb took this table from immuneACCESS and kept in-frame rearrangements with V and J called. Such tables lack part of the clones; where checked against another copy, unresolved V genes explain under half of the gap, and the rest is unexplained. Within this sample are around 150,000 clones, with about 80% of them counted one time only. Jointly, the top ten make up roughly 14% of the sample. Sequencing was performed on PBMCs. The receptors here all came from a woman aged 40 to 50 in good health and CMV-seronegative.

The chain joins TRBV5-5 to TRBJ2-5; D is undetermined. Trimming stripped 0 bases from V and 2 bases from J, with 8 bases between. There are 14 residues in the CDR3. CDR1 is SGHKS and CDR2 is YYEKEE in the germline V gene (reference sequence). In DNA, the CDR3 is TGTGCCAGCAGCTTGGACAGAAAACAAGAGACCCAGTACTTC. Protein: CASSLDRKQETQYF.

The V gene is TRBV5-5, the J gene TRBJ2-2; tentative D call: TRBD2 (5 bases). The CDR3 consists of 14 residues. The V and J ends lost 7 bases and 2 bases respectively, with 12 bases between them. CDR1 SGHKS and CDR2 YYEKEE come from the germline V gene (reference sequence). CDR3: CASGTRDNTGELFF. CDR3 DNA: TGTGCCAGCGGAACTAGAGATAACACCGGGGAGCTGTTTTTT.

The gene calls are TRBV27 and TRBJ2-3; weak D call: TRBD2 (6 bases). V dropped 6 bases and J dropped 2 bases, with 12 bases sitting between them. This CDR3 spans 14 amino acids. CDR1 is MNHEY and CDR2 is SMNVEV in the germline V gene (reference sequence). The CDR3: CASSPRGLTDTQYF. The CDR3 nucleotides read TGTGCCAGCAGCCCCCGGGGACTCACAGATACGCAGTATTTT.

This clone was seen only once. V usage is TRBV9 and J usage is TRBJ2-7, with D perhaps TRBD2 (6 bases). This CDR3 is built from 17 residues. Trimming left V 3 bases short and J 4 bases short, with 23 bases between. Germline V CDR1 and CDR2: SGDLS, YYNGEE. The CDR3 DNA sequence: TGTGCCAGCAGCGAGGGCCTTTTACTAGCTCCTCTTTACGAGCAGTACTTC. It encodes CASSEGLLLAPLYEQYF. Looking up the rest from reference TRBV9 and TRBJ2-7 gives the full variable domain: DSGVTQTPKHLITATGQRVTLRCSPRSGDLSVYWYQQSLDQGLQFLIQYYNGEERAKGNILERFSAQQFPDLHSELNLSSLELGDSALYFCASSEGLLLAPLYEQYFGPGTRLTVT.

J is TRBJ2-7 and V is TRBV7-2; D is uncertain. The CDR3 sequence is 14 residues long. Trimming stripped 1 base from V and 4 bases from J, with 11 bases between. Per the germline V gene, CDR1 is SGHTA and CDR2 is FQGNSA. The CDR3 is CASSLGLNPYEQYF. In DNA form, the CDR3 reads TGTGCCAGCAGCTTAGGGCTCAACCCGTACGAGCAGTACTTC.

The genes are TRBV16 and TRBJ1-6; weak D call: TRBD1 (6 bases). V was clipped by 4 bases and J by 7 bases, with 20 bases between them. The CDR3 runs to 17 residues. Germline loops: CDR1 KGHSY, CDR2 FQNENV. DNA of the CDR3: TGTGCCAGCAGCCCTACAACTTCACAGGGTAGGAATTCACCCCTCCACTTT. It encodes CASSPTTSQGRNSPLHF.

This chain connects TRBV7-8 to TRBJ2-3; D is uncertain. Germline lookup yields CDR1 SGHVS and CDR2 FQNEAQ. This CDR3 has 15 amino acids. Trimming left V 3 bases short and J 4 bases short, with 14 bases between. The CDR3 bases are TGTGCCAGCAGCTTTCCCATTCAGTTTCCAGATACGCAGTATTTT. This translates into CASSFPIQFPDTQYF.

This clone was observed a single time. The genes are TRBV6-5 and TRBJ2-3; perhaps TRBD2 as D (6 bases). The CDR3 runs 14 residues. Germline V gives CDR1 MNHEY, CDR2 SVGAGI. Trimming shortened V by 2 bases and J by 6 bases, and 12 bases separated the two germline ends. CDR3 DNA: TGTGCCAGCAGTTACGGCGGGGAGAGGGATACGCAGTATTTT. Translated: CASSYGGERDTQYF.

Worth noting for this clone: Germline and junction disagree at one end, which may indicate a read error. The rearrangement joins TRBV7-9 to TRBJ2-3, with TRBD2 as a possible D gene (6 bases). Germline CDR1 and CDR2: SEHNR and FQNEAQ (reference sequence). This CDR3 has 15 amino acids. CDR3 residues: CSSSLGRVAADTQYF. DNA for the CDR3: TGTTCCAGCAGCTTAGGTAGAGTAGCGGCTGATACGCAGTATTTT. The full variable domain, completed using reference TRBV7-9 and TRBJ2-3, is DTGVSQNPRHKITKRGQNVTFRCDPISEHNRLYWYRQTLGQGPEFLTYFQNEAQLEKSRLLSDRFSAERPKGSFSTLEIQRTEQGDSAMYLCSSSLGRVAADTQYFGPGTRLTVL.

The chain carries TRBV4-3 and TRBJ2-1, with 8 bases fitting TRBD1. V shed 1 base, J shed 4 bases, and the junction held 0 bases outside the gene matches. The CDR3 runs 14 residues. The germline V gene has CDR1 LGHNA and CDR2 YSLEER. This CDR3 is CASSQGTGYNEQFF. The CDR3 DNA reads as TGCGCCAGCAGCCAAGGGACAGGGTACAATGAGCAGTTCTTC.

CDR3 DNA: TGTGCCAGTAGCAGAGGACTAGCGGGCACAGATACGCAGTATTTT. Protein product: CASSRGLAGTDTQYF. The rearrangement links TRBV19 to TRBJ2-3; 10 nucleotides match TRBD2. The length of the CDR3 is 15 residues. Per the germline V gene, CDR1 is LNHDA and CDR2 is SQIVND (reference sequence). Trimming removed 6 bases from V and 1 base from J; junction bases left unmatched: 4. The complete variable domain, with remaining parts taken from reference TRBV19 and TRBJ2-3, reads DGGITQSPKYLFRKEGQNVTLSCEQNLNHDAMYWYRQDPGQGLRLIYYSQIVNDFQKGDIAEGYSVSREKKESFPLTVTSAQKNPTAFYLCASSRGLAGTDTQYFGPGTRLTVL.

The V gene is TRBV19, the J gene TRBJ1-5; a weak D match, TRBD1 (6 bases). V was trimmed by 3 bases and J by 5 bases, leaving 14 bases between them. This CDR3 is 15 amino acids long. The germline CDR1 and CDR2 sequences are LNHDA and SQIVND (reference sequence). CDR3 coding DNA: TGTGCCAGTAGTATTAACAGGGCACCCTATCAGCCCCAGCATTTT. It yields the protein CASSINRAPYQPQHF.

This clone was counted a few times. The chain joins TRBV7-9 to TRBJ2-2, with D possibly TRBD2 on 7 matching bases. The germline V gene has CDR1 SEHNR and CDR2 FQNEAQ (reference sequence). The CDR3 extends over 15 amino acids. V was trimmed by 4 bases and J by 5 bases, leaving 14 bases between them. CDR3 DNA: TGTGCCAGCAGCTCCAACAGGGAGGGGACCGGGGAGCTGTTTTTT. Translating it yields CASSSNREGTGELFF. Using reference TRBV7-9 and TRBJ2-2 for the parts outside the CDR3, the full variable domain is DTGVSQNPRHKITKRGQNVTFRCDPISEHNRLYWYRQTLGQGPEFLTYFQNEAQLEKSRLLSDRFSAERPKGSFSTLEIQRTEQGDSAMYLCASSSNREGTGELFFGEGSRLTVL.

CDR3 sequence reads: CASSWAGGYQETQYF. CDR3 sequence (DNA): TGCGCCAGCAGCTGGGCAGGGGGGTACCAAGAGACCCAGTACTTC. The V gene is TRBV5-1, the J gene TRBJ2-5, with D perhaps matching TRBD1 (7 bases). The V end lost 3 bases, the J end lost 0 bases, and 12 bases lay between the germline ends. CDR1 SGHRS and CDR2 YFSETQ come from the germline V gene. The CDR3 is 15 residues long.

The V gene is TRBV15, the J gene TRBJ2-3; 7 bases are a match to TRBD2. J lost 4 bases, V lost 4 bases, and 2 bases had no gene match. The CDR3 is 13 amino acids. The germline V gene has CDR1 LNHNV and CDR2 YYDKDF (reference sequence). The CDR3 loop is CATSITSADTQYF. The CDR3 nucleotides are TGTGCCACCAGCATTACTAGCGCAGATACGCAGTATTTT.

This sequence joins TRBV18 and TRBJ2-7, with TRBD1 matching 8 bases. The J segment lost 4 bases and the V segment lost 2 bases, leaving 10 bases of the junction unmatched. The CDR3 runs to 16 residues. Per germline, CDR1 KGHSH and CDR2 LQKENI. The CDR3: CASSPAPGQVLYEQYF. CDR3 nucleotides: TGTGCCAGCTCACCAGCCCCGGGACAGGTTCTTTACGAGCAGTACTTC.

The genes are TRBV28 and TRBJ1-2, with TRBD1 as a possible D gene (6 bases). The CDR3 has 14 amino acids. V was clipped by 5 bases and J by 4 bases, with 14 bases between them. Germline V lookup: CDR1 MDHEN, CDR2 SYDVKM. CDR3 amino acids: CASSLRGPIYGYTF. For the CDR3, the DNA is TGTGCCAGCAGTCTCAGGGGCCCGATCTATGGCTACACCTTC.

The chain uses TRBV6-5 and TRBJ1-6; 10 nucleotides agree with TRBD1. The CDR3 is made up of 15 amino acids. Germline V gene lookup returns CDR1 MNHEY and CDR2 SVGAGI. Trimming took 6 bases from V and 5 from J; bases not matched to a gene: 4. The CDR3 sequence is CASRGQGFHNSPLHF. DNA for the CDR3: TGTGCCAGCAGGGGACAGGGGTTCCATAATTCACCCCTCCACTTT.

This clone was recorded a few times. The chain is built from TRBV4-2 and TRBJ2-4; 9 bases agree with TRBD1. V lost 2 bases to trimming and J lost 7 bases; unmatched junction nucleotides: 3. The germline gives CDR1 LGHNA, CDR2 YNFKEQ. The CDR3 spans 14 residues. CDR3 protein: CASSQTGTGNIQYF. DNA of the CDR3: TGTGCCAGCAGCCAAACCGGGACAGGGAACATTCAGTACTTC.

This sequence joins TRBV5-5 and TRBJ1-4; TRBD1 might be the D (5 bases). Germline V lookup: CDR1 SGHKS, CDR2 YYEKEE (reference sequence). The germline V and J ends were trimmed by 9 bases and 6 bases, with 15 bases remaining between them. CDR3 length: 13 amino acids. The CDR3 region has the DNA TGTGCCACCAAAGGGACTGCGGATGAAAAACTGTTTTTT. This codes for CATKGTADEKLFF.

The rearrangement links TRBV5-1 to TRBJ1-1, with 8 bases fitting TRBD1. The length of the CDR3 is 15 residues. Per the germline V gene, CDR1 is SGHRS and CDR2 is YFSETQ. V lost 4 bases and J lost 1; bases outside the gene matches: 6. The CDR3 DNA follows: TGCGCCAGCAGCGGACCCGGGACAGGGAACACTGAAGCTTTCTTT. This translates into CASSGPGTGNTEAFF. Based on the CDR3 plus reference TRBV5-1 and TRBJ1-1, the full variable domain is KAGVTQTPRYLIKTRGQQVTLSCSPISGHRSVSWYQQTPGQGLQFLFEYFSETQRNKGNFPGRFSGRQFSNSRSEMNVSTLELGDSALYLCASSGPGTGNTEAFFGQGTRLTVV.